The 3 T cell receptor beta chains below were found in one sample sequenced in a study of T cells in Graves' hyperthyroidism and ophthalmopathy (dated by TCRdb to about 2019). Libraries were prepared through multiplex PCR. The reads were generated on an Illumina HiSeq 2000. The TCR beta CDR3 regions were amplified from the RNA transcripts. A first-round RT-PCR of the TCR CDR3 used the HTBI primer set with the Qiagen OneStep RT-PCR kit. TCRdb took the public reads, trimmed them with fastp at Q25, ran MiXCR for clone calling and kept in-frame beta chains. Rows are unified per CDR3 protein, each entry keeping the most common DNA and genes. This sample is represented by approximately 620,000 distinct CDR3 sequences; 11% to 15% of them were singletons. The ten largest clones capture less than 6% of the sample. The sample taken for sequencing was blood. The receptors were sampled from a young woman with Graves' hyperthyroidism that later progressed to Graves' ophthalmopathy.

This clonotype was detected ten times or more. The CDR3 coding sequence is TGTGCAGGCGGGAGCTCCTACAATGAGCAGTTCTTC. This codes for CAGGSSYNEQFF. The V and J genes are TRBV30 and TRBJ2-1, with 7 bases identical to TRBD2. Per the germline V gene, CDR1 is GTSNPN and CDR2 is SVGIG (reference sequence). CDR3 size: 12 residues. The full variable domain, its missing parts supplied by reference TRBV30 and TRBJ2-1, is SQTIHQWPATLVQPVGSPLSLECTVEGTSNPNLYWYRQAAGRGLQLLFYSVGIGQISSEVPQNLSASRPQDRQFILSSKKLLLSDSGFYLCAGGSSYNEQFFGPGTRLTVL.

V usage is TRBV9 and J usage is TRBJ1-3; a possible D gene is TRBD1 (6 bases). Germline V gene data show CDR1 as SGDLS and CDR2 as YYNGEE. The CDR3 is 16 amino acids. Between the trimmed V and J ends, which lost 0 bases and 2 bases, there was a span of 12 bases. The CDR3 loop reads CASSVVGGATGNTIYF. In DNA form, the CDR3 reads TGTGCCAGCAGCGTAGTGGGGGGGGCGACTGGAAACACCATATATTTT.

This clonotype was counted a few times. The chain combines TRBV12-3 or TRBV12-4 with TRBJ2-1; 7 bases are shared with TRBD2. Trimming cost V 5 bases and J 8 bases; bases outside gene matches: 12. The CDR3 is 15 amino acids. The CDR3 DNA reads TGTGCCAGCAGTCCCTGGGGGGGAGGGACGGATGAGCAGTTCTTC. It yields the protein CASSPWGGGTDEQFF.